One and the same sample provided the 23 T cell receptor beta chains below, sequenced in a study of regulatory T cells in long-lasting Graves disease. The time point was: newly diagnosed GD, antithyroid drugs for less than 3 months. TCR sequences were obtained from RNA taken from PBMCs. Investigators prepared the TCR beta libraries by applying iRepertoire HTBI primers and Arm-PCR of CDR3 regions. TCRdb recomputed calls from the multiplex PCR reads with MiXCR, one row per CDR3 protein. In the table there are hundreds of thousands of distinct CDR3 sequences, roughly a sixth of which are singletons. The data were also submitted as part of a second study, on T cells in Graves' hyperthyroidism and ophthalmopathy.

Source: peripheral blood mononuclear cells (PBMCs), taken at new diagnosis, from a patient treated with antithyroid drugs. The receptor source for this set is a man in his late teens or twenties with Graves disease.

This clonotype was picked up a small number of times. One base away lies a much larger clone, so this may be a sequencing read error. The chain links TRBV28 to TRBJ2-3, with D perhaps given as TRBD1 or TRBD2 (6 bases each). V dropped 8 bases and J dropped 1 base, with 16 bases sitting between them. CDR3 size: 15 residues. Germline V lookup: CDR1 MDHEN, CDR2 SYDVKM. The DNA for the CDR3 is TGTGCCAGCTTCCAAAGGGGGGCCGGCACAGATACGCAGTATTTT. This encodes CASFQRGAGTDTQYF. Filled out from reference TRBV28 and TRBJ2-3, the complete variable domain reads DVKVTQSSRYLVKRTGEKVFLECVQDMDHENMFWYRQDPGLGLRLIYFSYDVKMKEKGDIPEGYSVSREKKERFSLILESASTNQTSMYLCASFQRGAGTDTQYFGPGTRLTVL.

This clonotype appeared a few times. A read error may account for a junction end that differs from germline. The rearrangement links TRBV6-2 or TRBV6-3 to TRBJ2-3; D is perhaps TRBD1 (6 bases). The CDR3 totals 14 residues. CDR1 and CDR2 (germline): MNHEY, SVGEGT. In DNA form, the CDR3 reads TGCGCCAGCATGGAGGACAGATCCACAGATACGCAGTATTTT. Translation: CASMEDRSTDTQYF.

This clonotype was recorded many times. V and J are TRBV20-1 and TRBJ2-3; D remains unclear. This CDR3 has 13 residues. Trimming pared 4 bases from V and 5 bases from J, leaving 13 bases between. The germline CDR1 and CDR2 sequences are DFQATT and SNEGSKA (reference sequence). The CDR3 sequence is CSAIKQTVDTQYF. In nucleotides, the CDR3 is TGCAGTGCTATCAAACAGACCGTAGATACGCAGTATTTT.

V and J are TRBV7-3 and TRBJ2-1, with D possibly matching TRBD2 (5 bases). V gave up 5 bases and J gave up 10 bases, with 18 bases separating them. The germline V gene has CDR1 SGHTA and CDR2 FQGTGA. This CDR3 contains 14 residues. The CDR3 loop reads CASSPGRAPREQFF. The CDR3 DNA is TGTGCCAGCAGCCCCGGGCGGGCCCCAAGGGAGCAGTTCTTC.

This clonotype has a count of ten or more. The chain joins TRBV6-2 or TRBV6-3 to TRBJ2-3; a weak D match, TRBD1 (6 bases). Deletions cut 2 bases from V and 6 bases from J, with 9 bases between. CDR3 length: 13 residues. The germline gives CDR1 MNHEY, CDR2 SVGEGT. The CDR3 reads CASSYGGDDTQYF. The DNA for the CDR3 is TGTGCCAGCAGTTACGGGGGCGACGATACGCAGTATTTT.

This clonotype was observed many times. The V gene is TRBV28, the J gene TRBJ2-1; 7 nucleotides align to TRBD1. V was pared by 5 bases and J by 6 bases, with 1 base of the junction left unmatched. The CDR3 spans 12 residues. Per germline, CDR1 MDHEN and CDR2 SYDVKM. The CDR3 spells CASSTGVNEQFF. The CDR3 DNA reads as TGTGCCAGCAGTACAGGGGTCAATGAGCAGTTCTTC.

This clonotype showed up just a few times. This rearrangement joins TRBV28 to TRBJ2-3; D not resolved. Germline V gene lookup returns CDR1 MDHEN and CDR2 SYDVKM. Trimming removed 3 bases at V and 0 bases at J, with 7 bases between. The CDR3 length is 14 residues. The CDR3 coding sequence is TGTGCCAGCAGTTTCCCTAGTAGCACAGATACGCAGTATTTT. Protein sequence: CASSFPSSTDTQYF.

As to this clonotype: The junction does not match germline at one end; this may be a read error. The gene calls are TRBV2 and TRBJ2-5; tentatively, D is TRBD1 (5 bases). CDR1 and CDR2 from the germline V gene are SNHLY and FYNNEI. The CDR3 length is 12 residues. This CDR3 is CACSSGQETQYF. The CDR3 coding sequence is TGTGCCTGCAGTTCAGGGCAAGAGACCCAGTACTTC.

As to this clonotype: A far more abundant clone sits one base away, making this likely a read error. This chain's CDR3 is CASGPRLDVVGEQFF. The CDR3 nucleotides read TGTGCCAGCGGCCCGCGACTAGATGTCGTTGGTGAGCAGTTCTTC. The rearrangement links TRBV9 to TRBJ2-5; TRBD2 might be the D (6 bases). The DNA end favors TRBJ2-1, so the J call may be wrong. Germline assignment: CDR1 SGDLS and CDR2 YYNGEE. This CDR3 has 15 residues.

The chain uses TRBV12-3 or TRBV12-4 and TRBJ2-3; a possible D gene is TRBD1 (7 bases). The J call is doubtful: the DNA matches TRBJ2-7 better. CDR3 size: 15 residues. CDR3 nucleotides: TGTGCCAGCAGACCCCAGGGGGGACGGGTCTACGAGCAGTACTTC. The encoded protein is CASRPQGGRVYEQYF.

The sample holds a few counts of this clonotype. This chain links TRBV5-6 with TRBJ2-4; 8 nucleotides agree with TRBD1. This CDR3 is built from 14 residues. V trimming: 4 bases; J trimming: 6 bases; junction bases outside the gene matches: 6. Looked up from germline, CDR1 is SGHDT and CDR2 is YYEEEE. The CDR3 region is CASSIRGRGNIQYF. CDR3 nucleotides: TGTGCCAGCAGCATCAGGGGGCGCGGAAACATTCAGTACTTC.

This clonotype was seen ten or more times. The chain joins TRBV11-2 to TRBJ1-5; possible D gene TRBD1, 5 bases. Germline CDR1 is SGHAT and CDR2 is FQNNGV. Deletions cut 0 bases from V and 7 bases from J, with 7 bases between. The CDR3 totals 13 residues. Here the CDR3 DNA reads TGTGCCAGCAGCTTAGAAAGGGGCCAGCCCCAGCATTTT. Translated, it gives CASSLERGQPQHF.

CDR3 protein: CASSLYVRLTLHTEAFF. The CDR3 nucleotides are TGTGCCAGCAGCTTGTATGTACGTCTAACCCTTCACACTGAAGCTTTCTTT. The chain joins TRBV5-5 to TRBJ1-1, with no clear D. Germline V CDR1 and CDR2: SGHKS, YYEKEE (reference sequence). This CDR3 contains 17 residues. V shed 1 base and J shed 3 bases, with 19 bases lying between them.

The sample holds many counts of this clonotype. The chain carries TRBV11-2 and TRBJ2-2; TRBD1 agrees at 8 bases. CDR1 is SGHAT and CDR2 is FQNNGV in the germline V gene. CDR3 size: 14 residues. After removal of 3 bases from V and 6 bases from J, the junction contained 3 bases not matched to a gene. Here the CDR3 reads CASSLAGGAGELFF. CDR3 sequence (DNA): TGTGCCAGCAGCTTGGCAGGGGGCGCCGGGGAGCTGTTTTTT. Using reference TRBV11-2 and TRBJ2-2 for the parts outside the CDR3, the full variable domain is EAGVAQSPRYKIIEKRQSVAFWCNPISGHATLYWYQQILGQGPKLLIQFQNNGVVDDSQLPKDRFSAERLKGVDSTLKIQPAKLEDSAVYLCASSLAGGAGELFFGEGSRLTVL.

A few counts support this clonotype. This rearrangement joins TRBV10-1 to TRBJ1-1; no definite D call. The V and J ends lost 8 bases and 3 bases respectively, with 13 bases between them. Per the germline V gene, CDR1 is WNHNN and CDR2 is SYGVQD (reference sequence). The CDR3 totals 13 residues. This CDR3 reads CASSSQRDTEAFF. The CDR3 coding sequence is TGCGCCAGCTCGAGTCAACGGGACACTGAAGCTTTCTTT.

This clonotype was detected ten times or more. The chain employs TRBV7-9 and TRBJ1-1; maybe TRBD1 (6 bases). The CDR3 loop spans 17 amino acids. Germline CDR1 and CDR2: SEHNR and FQNEAQ (reference sequence). Trimming removed 5 bases from V and 0 bases from J, with 19 bases in between. The CDR3, as DNA: TGTGCCAGCAGCCCGACGGCGGGGGGCCTAATGAACACTGAAGCTTTCTTT. Protein product: CASSPTAGGLMNTEAFF.

In its sample, this clonotype was seen many times. The chain carries TRBV29-1 and TRBJ2-1, with D possibly matching TRBD1 (6 bases). The CDR3 covers 13 residues. Germline lookup yields CDR1 SQVTM and CDR2 ANQGSEA. V was trimmed by 4 bases and J by 6 bases, leaving 13 bases between them. CDR3 bases: TGCAGCGTTGGGGGTGGGGGCCCCAATGAGCAGTTCTTC. Amino acid sequence: CSVGGGGPNEQFF.

This clonotype occurred a few times. CDR3 amino acids: CASRPGPSGSYEQYF. Here the CDR3 DNA reads TGTGCCAGCAGACCAGGGCCTAGCGGGAGTTACGAGCAGTACTTC. The genes are TRBV6-1 and TRBJ2-7, with 10 bases fitting TRBD2. CDR3 size: 15 residues. The germline V gene has CDR1 MNHNS and CDR2 SASEGT. V lost 6 bases, J lost 4 bases, and 9 bases stayed unmatched.

This clonotype was counted between two and nine times. The J gene is TRBJ1-1, the V gene TRBV3-1, with a tentative D call TRBD1 (6 bases). The CDR3 covers 15 residues. Germline V gene lookup returns CDR1 LGHDT and CDR2 YNNKEL (reference sequence). Between the trimmed V and J ends, which lost 1 base and 8 bases, there was a span of 17 bases. The CDR3 coding sequence is TGTGCCAGCAGCCAAGCAAGAGGGGGTAAAGTAGAAGCTTTCTTT. Translated, it gives CASSQARGGKVEAFF.

This clonotype was recorded many times. This chain connects TRBV7-9 to TRBJ2-5; D gene ambiguous. Trimming cost V 1 base and J 3 bases, with 3 bases left between them. This CDR3 comprises 12 residues. Germline loops: CDR1 SEHNR, CDR2 FQNEAQ (reference sequence). CDR3 sequence (DNA): TGTGCCAGCAGCTTAGGGGAAGAGACCCAGTACTTC. Protein product: CASSLGEETQYF.

The chain couples TRBV9 to TRBJ1-2; 7 nucleotides agree with TRBD1. Per the germline V gene, CDR1 is SGDLS and CDR2 is YYNGEE. CDR3 length equals 14 residues. Trimming removed 4 bases from V and 4 bases from J; junction bases left unmatched: 7. CDR3 sequence (DNA): TGTGCCAGCAGCACAGACGGGACAGTCTATGGCTACACCTTC. Translated, it gives CASSTDGTVYGYTF.

The rearrangement links TRBV7-9 to TRBJ2-1; 10 nucleotides align to TRBD2. Germline-derived CDR1 and CDR2 are SEHNR and FQNEAQ (reference sequence). Losses at the gene ends were 3 bases for V and 8 bases for J; bases not matched to a gene: 7. This CDR3 is 15 amino acids long. The CDR3 DNA reads as TGTGCCAGCAGCTTGGTAGCGGGAGGCGGGGATGAGCAGTTCTTC. Protein product: CASSLVAGGGDEQFF.

This rearrangement joins TRBV11-3 to TRBJ2-3; 13 nucleotides match TRBD2. Germline CDR1 SGHNT, CDR2 YENEEA. The CDR3 is made up of 17 amino acids. V shed 4 bases and J 3 bases; nucleotides not matched to a gene: 7. CDR3 nucleotide sequence: TGTGCCAGCAGCTCTGGACTAGCGGGAGCTATGACAGATACGCAGTATTTT. Translated: CASSSGLAGAMTDTQYF.